The rows below give T cell receptor beta chains drawn from one sample of a study of blood T cell repertoires in COVID-19. Using immunoSEQ multiplex PCR, the repertoire was profiled, and TCRdb retains in-frame clones only, with some absent. The repertoire includes 35,000 to 50,000 clones, 90% to 95% of them detected once, and 2% to 2.5% sits in the top ten. The sample was peripheral blood. The receptors originated from a man aged 45-60 years with active COVID-19. Both conserved end residues are part of each CDR3. The D gene is left open where the match is weak. Part of the rows lack a size; the others show once, few, many or a class for expanded clones.

TRBJ2-1 - TRBV15 few CATAPGGSSYNEQFF TGTGCCACTGCTCCTGGGGGGAGCTCCTACAATGAGCAGTTCTTC
TRBJ2-3 TRBD2 TRBV25-1 - CASSEGWGGGPADTQYF TGTGCCAGCAGTGAAGGATGGGGGGGAGGGCCGGCAGATACGCAGTATTTT
TRBJ1-2 - TRBV10-3 - CAISESPRANYGYTF TGTGCCATCAGTGAGTCACCGAGAGCTAACTATGGCTACACCTTC
TRBJ2-2 - TRBV12-5 - CASGSSLIEGELFF TGTGCTAGTGGTTCCTCATTAATAGAAGGGGAGCTGTTTTTT
TRBJ2-3 TRBD2 TRBV15 - CATSRERGGTDTQYF TGTGCCACCAGCAGAGAGCGGGGGGGCACAGATACGCAGTATTTT
TRBJ1-2 TRBD1 TRBV4-1 - CASSPLPVRDRGLYSYGYTF TGCGCCAGCAGCCCCTTACCTGTCCGGGACAGGGGACTCTATTCCTATGGCTACACCTTC
TRBJ1-2 - TRBV9 - CASSRDSQSRSSGYTF TGTGCCAGCAGCCGGGATTCCCAGTCCCGGTCGAGTGGCTACACCTTC
TRBJ1-2 - TRBV5-8 - CASTIVRLPNYGYTF TGTGCCAGCACCATAGTGCGACTGCCTAACTATGGCTACACCTTC
TRBJ2-7 TRBD2 TRBV30 - CAWSVGGSSNEQYF TGTGCCTGGAGTGTAGGCGGGAGTTCGAACGAGCAGTACTTC
TRBJ2-2 TRBD1 TRBV27 - CASSSGTGGDGELFF TGTGCCAGCAGTTCCGGGACAGGGGGCGACGGGGAGCTGTTTTTT
TRBJ2-7 - TRBV18 - CASSPQSDALGEQYF TGTGCCAGCTCACCACAGAGCGATGCCCTAGGCGAGCAGTACTTC
TRBJ1-1 TRBD1 TRBV5-6 - CASSGAQGVNTEAFF TGTGCCAGCAGCGGGGCCCAGGGGGTGAACACTGAAGCTTTCTTT
TRBJ2-7 - TRBV30 - CAWSSLRQGRGSSYEQYF TGTGCCTGGAGTTCCCTCCGACAGGGGCGGGGGAGCTCCTACGAGCAGTACTTC
TRBJ2-1 TRBD2 TRBV19 - CASSIAGTSGGGEQFF TGTGCCAGTAGTATAGCCGGGACTAGCGGGGGGGGAGAGCAGTTCTTC
TRBJ1-2 - TRBV24-1 once CATSDLLTGWYGYTF TGTGCCACCAGTGATTTACTGACAGGATGGTATGGCTACACCTTC
TRBJ2-1 - TRBV2 few CASSDGRGYEQFF TGTGCCAGCAGTGATGGGCGGGGCTATGAGCAGTTCTTC
TRBJ2-7 TRBD2 TRBV6-5 - CASSRLAGGHEQYF TGTGCCAGCAGTAGACTAGCGGGAGGCCACGAGCAGTACTTC
TRBJ1-4 - TRBV30 - CAWSRVGVEKLFF TGTGCCTGGAGTCGTGTGGGAGTTGAAAAACTGTTTTTT
TRBJ2-1 - TRBV27 - CASTPTGRPYNEQFF TGTGCCAGCACCCCCACAGGGAGACCCTACAATGAGCAGTTCTTC
TRBJ2-7 - TRBV5-5 - CASDAGTRGSRF TGTGCCAGTGACGCCGGGACTCGGGGAAGTAGGTTC
TRBJ2-7 TRBD1 TRBV5-1 - CASSASGTEAYEQYF TGCGCCAGCAGCGCCTCGGGGACAGAAGCCTACGAGCAGTACTTC
TRBJ2-3 - TRBV15 - CATSRYGDTQYF TGTGCCACCAGCAGATACGGAGATACGCAGTATTTT
TRBJ1-2 - TRBV5-4 - CASSSREGYGYTF TGTGCCAGCAGCTCCCGGGAAGGCTATGGCTACACCTTC
TRBJ2-1 TRBD1 TRBV5-4 - CASSSRGQEVYNEQFF TGTGCCAGCAGCTCACGGGGACAGGAAGTATACAATGAGCAGTTCTTC
TRBJ2-5 - TRBV15 - CATSSQGVETQYF TGTGCCACCAGCTCCCAAGGGGTAGAGACCCAGTACTTC
TRBJ2-4 TRBD2 TRBV4-2 - CASSRAGSLAKNIQYF TGTGCCAGCAGCAGAGCGGGGAGTCTCGCCAAAAACATTCAGTACTTC
TRBJ2-5 TRBD2 TRBV3-1/TRBV3-2 - CASSLGTSGGAEETQYF TGTGCCAGCAGCCTCGGGACTAGCGGGGGGGCGGAAGAGACCCAGTACTTC
TRBJ2-2 - TRBV5-5 - CASRSGQMGTGELFF TGTGCCAGCCGAAGCGGACAGATGGGCACCGGGGAGCTGTTTTTT
TRBJ1-5 TRBD1 TRBV18 - CASSGGQKQPQHF TGTGCCAGCTCAGGGGGACAGAAGCAGCCCCAGCATTTT
TRBJ1-2 - TRBV18 few CASSPDSNYGYTF TGTGCCAGCTCACCGGACAGTAACTATGGCTACACCTTC
TRBJ1-1 - TRBV18 - CASSPSTGKNTEAFF TGTGCCAGCTCACCATCTACAGGGAAGAACACTGAAGCTTTCTTT
TRBJ2-1 - TRBV4-1 - CASSQPEGSNEQFF TGCGCCAGCAGCCAACCCGAAGGGAGCAATGAGCAGTTCTTC
TRBJ2-3 - TRBV3-1/TRBV3-2 - CASSQDLAGPSTDTQYF TGTGCCAGCAGCCAAGACCTCGCGGGTCCCAGCACAGATACGCAGTATTTT
TRBJ2-5 TRBD2 TRBV19 - CASSGGLAGYETQYF TGTGCCAGTAGCGGGGGACTAGCGGGGTACGAGACCCAGTACTTC
TRBJ1-1 - TRBV27 - CASSSGTQGGTEAFF TGTGCCAGCTCTTCTGGCACTCAGGGAGGGACTGAAGCTTTCTTT
TRBJ1-2 - TRBV7-2 - CASSFRDTRVRNYGYTF TGTGCCAGCAGCTTCCGGGACACCAGGGTTAGGAACTATGGCTACACCTTC
TRBJ2-3 - TRBV27 - CASTIRGSHTDTQYF TGTGCCAGCACCATTAGAGGGTCCCACACAGATACGCAGTATTTT
TRBJ1-1 - TRBV19 - CASNHDYDGTEAFF TGTGCCAGTAATCATGACTATGACGGCACTGAAGCTTTCTTT
TRBJ2-3 TRBD1 TRBV5-1 - CASSSQGARGDGTDTQYF TGCGCCAGCAGCTCTCAGGGGGCGCGGGGAGATGGGACAGATACGCAGTATTTT
TRBJ1-1 TRBD1 TRBV6-4 - CASSDRTGNTEAFF TGTGCCAGCAGTGACCGGACAGGGAACACTGAAGCTTTCTTT
TRBJ2-5 TRBD1 TRBV5-1 - CASSPGTAQETQYF TGCGCCAGCAGCCCTGGGACAGCCCAAGAGACCCAGTACTTC
TRBJ2-6 - TRBV5-5 - CASRTFSGANVLTF TGTGCCAGCAGGACATTCTCTGGGGCCAACGTCCTGACTTTC
TRBJ2-3 TRBD2 TRBV27 - CASRKLASSSTDTQYF TGTGCCAGCAGGAAACTAGCGTCCTCTAGCACAGATACGCAGTATTTT
TRBJ1-6 - TRBV5-1 - CASSLAGQRYSPLHF TGCGCCAGCAGCTTGGCTGGACAGCGGTATTCACCCCTCCACTTT
TRBJ1-2 - TRBV18 - CASSSIRGNYGYTF TGTGCCAGCTCATCTATCAGGGGTAACTATGGCTACACCTTC
TRBJ1-5 - TRBV18 few CASSPGGVVDQPQHF TGTGCCAGCTCACCAGGAGGGGTTGTAGATCAGCCCCAGCATTTT
TRBJ1-2 - TRBV6-2/TRBV6-3 - CASSYRVQANYGYTF TGTGCCAGCAGTTACCGGGTCCAAGCTAACTATGGCTACACCTTC